These T cell receptor beta chains were read from a single sample in a study of T cell responses to AZD1222 COVID-19 vaccine. Sequencing was performed with immunoSEQ multiplex PCR; in TCRdb, only in-frame clones are kept and a portion is missing. This table has 120,000 to 150,000 clones, 88% appearing once. Source: peripheral blood, taken 28 days after the second dose of the MenACWY control vaccine. Source of these receptors: an adult who received the MenACWY meningococcal vaccine as a control. Each CDR3 is given with its conserved first and last residue. The D gene is left open where the match is weak. Not all rows give a size; the values are once, few, many and, for expanded clones, a class.

J,D,V,size,DNA,CDR3
TRBJ1-5,-,TRBV21-1,-,TGTGCCAGCAGCAAAGGGAGTCAGCCCCAGCATTTT,CASSKGSQPQHF
TRBJ2-7,-,TRBV15,-,TGTGCCACCAGCAGATTCGACAGAACCTACGAGCAGTACTTC,CATSRFDRTYEQYF
TRBJ1-1,TRBD1,TRBV7-9,few,TGTGCCAGCAGCTGGCAGGGGGACACTGAAGCTTTCTTT,CASSWQGDTEAFF
TRBJ2-1,-,TRBV3-1/TRBV3-2,-,TGTGCCAGCACCGGGACTTCCCCTTCCTACAATGAGCAGTTCTTC,CASTGTSPSYNEQFF
TRBJ2-7,TRBD1,TRBV15,-,TGTGCCACCAAAGCCCGGACAGGGGCACACGAGCAGTACTTC,CATKARTGAHEQYF
TRBJ1-5,TRBD1,TRBV4-1,-,TGCGCCAGCAGCTCAAGAGGGGGCGACACCTATCAGCCCCAGCATTTT,CASSSRGGDTYQPQHF
TRBJ2-3,TRBD1,TRBV20-1,-,TGCAGTGCTAGTCCGGGACAGGGTATCCCAGATACGCAGTATTTT,CSASPGQGIPDTQYF
TRBJ1-6,-,TRBV27,-,TGTGCCAGCAGTTTGCAGGCCTCAACTTATAATTCACCCCTCCACTTT,CASSLQASTYNSPLHF
TRBJ2-5,TRBD1,TRBV7-3,-,TGTGCCAGCAGCTTGGACACAGGGGTCTGGGAGACCCAGTACTTC,CASSLDTGVWETQYF
TRBJ1-2,TRBD1,TRBV5-4,once,TGTGCCAGCAGCTTACTAGGGTCAGGGGGGGGCTACACCTTC,CASSLLGSGGGYTF
TRBJ2-7,-,TRBV2,-,TGTGCCAGCAGTGAACGCCGGGCCCAGCCGACCTACGAGCAGTACTTC,CASSERRAQPTYEQYF
TRBJ1-1,-,TRBV5-1,-,TGCGCCAGCAGCTTGGAGGGCAGGGTCCACACTGAAGCTTTCTTT,CASSLEGRVHTEAFF
TRBJ2-2,-,TRBV6-1,medium-sized,TGTGCCAGCAGTGACCCCCCGGGATACGGGGAGCTGTTTTTT,CASSDPPGYGELFF
TRBJ1-2,-,TRBV10-3,-,TGTGCCATCACAGCGGGCTCCTATTTTGGCTATGGCTACACCTTC,CAITAGSYFGYGYTF
TRBJ2-2,-,TRBV5-4,-,TGTGCCAGCAGCTTGTCTCCAGGGCCCACCGGGGAGCTGTTTTTT,CASSLSPGPTGELFF
TRBJ2-1,TRBD2,TRBV10-3,once,TGTGCCATCAGTGAGTCGACTAGCGGTCTGACCGAGTTCTTC,CAISESTSGLTEFF
TRBJ1-1,-,TRBV3-1/TRBV3-2,-,TGTGCCAGCAGCCACATAGTTACAGGAAACACTGAAGCTTTCTTT,CASSHIVTGNTEAFF
TRBJ2-1,-,TRBV27,-,TGTGCCAGCAGTTTCGATTGGGGGGATGAGCAGTTCTTC,CASSFDWGDEQFF
TRBJ1-1,TRBD1,TRBV28,-,TGTGCCAGCTCGGACAGGGGCGAAGCTTTCTTT,CASSDRGEAFF
TRBJ1-2,-,TRBV6-5,-,TGTGCCAGCAGTTACAAGAAAAACTATGGCTACACCTTC,CASSYKKNYGYTF
TRBJ2-1,-,TRBV21-1,-,TGTGCCAGCAGCAAAGACGAACGGGAGGGCCCAAGCAATGAGCAGTTCTTC,CASSKDEREGPSNEQFF
TRBJ2-3,TRBD1,TRBV7-2,-,TGTGCCAGCAGCTTAGGACAGGGCCGCACAGATACGCAGTATTTT,CASSLGQGRTDTQYF
TRBJ2-7,-,TRBV21-1,-,TGTGCCCATGGGCAGGGATTCTCCTACGAGCAGTACTTC,CAHGQGFSYEQYF
TRBJ1-2,-,TRBV11-2,-,TGTGCCAGCAGCTTAGACAATAACTATGGCTACACCTTC,CASSLDNNYGYTF
TRBJ1-2,TRBD1,TRBV5-4,-,TGTGCCAGCAGCGATGGGACAGACTATGGCTACACCTTC,CASSDGTDYGYTF
TRBJ1-1,-,TRBV29-1,-,TGCAGCGTTGATGGGGCAGGGCGGTCTGAAGCTTTCTTT,CSVDGAGRSEAFF
TRBJ1-1,-,TRBV6-1,-,TGTGCCAGCAGTGATGGGTTTGGGGGCACTGAAGCTTTCTTT,CASSDGFGGTEAFF
TRBJ1-4,-,TRBV11-2,-,TGTGCCAGCAGGAAACCAGGGGCAACTAATGAAAAACTGTTTTTT,CASRKPGATNEKLFF
TRBJ2-7,-,TRBV7-9,-,TGTGCCAGCAGCCCGCGCCTAGCCTACGAGCAGTACTTC,CASSPRLAYEQYF
TRBJ2-3,-,TRBV9,once,TGTGCCAGCAGCGCAACAGGGTTTGCAGATACGCAGTATTTT,CASSATGFADTQYF
TRBJ1-2,TRBD1,TRBV15,-,TGTGCCACCAGCAGTACGACAGGGGGATATAATTACTATGGCTACACCTTC,CATSSTTGGYNYYGYTF
TRBJ2-3,-,TRBV28,-,TGTGCCAGCAGTCCTGGACTTCCCGATACGCAGTATTTT,CASSPGLPDTQYF
TRBJ1-5,-,TRBV5-1,-,TGCGCCAGCAGCGAAGGACAAGTAGGACAGCCCCAGCATTTT,CASSEGQVGQPQHF
TRBJ2-4,-,TRBV19,-,TGTGCCAGTAGTATAGGGCTTAAGCGCCAAGCCAAAAACATTCAGTACTTC,CASSIGLKRQAKNIQYF
TRBJ1-2,-,TRBV5-6,-,TGTGCCAGCAGCTTGGATGGGCTCCCCTATGGCTACACCTTC,CASSLDGLPYGYTF
TRBJ1-2,-,TRBV28,-,TGTGCCAGCAGCTTCCACCAGGGGAACCACTATGGCTACACCTTC,CASSFHQGNHYGYTF
TRBJ2-1,TRBD2,TRBV25-1,-,TGTGCCAGCAGTGAAGGACGGGGGGACTACAATGAGCAGTTCTTC,CASSEGRGDYNEQFF
TRBJ1-6,TRBD1,TRBV5-8,few,TGTGCCAGCAGCGTGGGGACCGGGACAGGGAATTCACCCCTCCACTTT,CASSVGTGTGNSPLHF
TRBJ1-1,-,TRBV5-6,-,TGTGCCAGCAGCTTGGGAGGAGAATACACTGAAGCTTTCTTT,CASSLGGEYTEAFF
TRBJ2-2,-,TRBV27,-,TGTGCCAGCAGTAACCTCGCCGGGGAGCTGTTTTTT,CASSNLAGELFF
TRBJ1-5,TRBD1,TRBV11-2,-,TGTGCCAGCAGCTACAGACAGGGAGATCAGCCCCAGCATTTT,CASSYRQGDQPQHF
TRBJ1-2,-,TRBV5-4,-,TGTGCCAGCAGCTTGGAGGCAGGGGTATATGGCTACACCTTC,CASSLEAGVYGYTF
TRBJ1-4,TRBD1,TRBV19,-,TGTGCCAGTAGTGATCGGACAGGAACTAATGAAAAACTGTTTTTT,CASSDRTGTNEKLFF
TRBJ2-5,-,TRBV1,-,TGCACCAGCAGCCAAGGTTTAGGGTTCCTAGCCCAAGAGACCCAGTACTTC,CTSSQGLGFLAQETQYF